Following are 4 T cell receptor beta chains from one sample sequenced in a study of shared clonotypes between healthy human individuals. The table came from immunoSEQ multiplex PCR; TCRdb's copy has only in-frame clones and leaves some out. The data contain about 1.1 million clones, roughly 80% of them seen just once; the ten biggest clones take up 0.7% to 0.95%. Sequencing was performed on memory CD4+ T cells from PBMCs. Subset noted: CD45RA-negative fraction. These receptors were collected from a man younger than 30 in good health. Some clones in this sample may be carry-over from other donors' samples.

The chain joins TRBV28 to TRBJ1-2; 7 bases map to TRBD1. CDR1 MDHEN and CDR2 SYDVKM come from the germline V gene. CDR3 length equals 12 residues. Losses at the gene ends were 5 bases for V and 8 bases for J; bases not matched to a gene: 5. The CDR3 spells CASSGTVGGYTF. CDR3 nucleotide sequence: TGTGCCAGCAGTGGGACAGTTGGCGGCTACACCTTC.

This rearrangement joins TRBV6-5 to TRBJ2-3; 9 bases fit TRBD1. Trimming removed 6 bases from V and 7 bases from J; junction bases left unmatched: 5. There are 13 residues in the CDR3. The germline V gene has CDR1 MNHEY and CDR2 SVGAGI. CDR3 protein: CASRDRGSHTQYF. The CDR3 nucleotides read TGTGCCAGCAGAGACAGGGGGAGTCATACGCAGTATTTT.

In regard to this clone: In the same sample, other DNA sequences code for this CDR3. The chain is built from TRBV5-6 and TRBJ1-1, with D perhaps TRBD1 (5 bases). V lost 0 bases and J lost 4, with 7 bases in between. The CDR3 has 13 residues. Looked up from germline, CDR1 is SGHDT and CDR2 is YYEEEE. CDR3 coding DNA: TGTGCCAGCAGCTTGGGTAGGGGCACTGAAGCTTTCTTT. It encodes CASSLGRGTEAFF.

The chain recombines TRBV7-9 with TRBJ2-2; D not resolved. This CDR3 is built from 15 residues. Germline lookup yields CDR1 SEHNR and CDR2 FQNEAQ (reference sequence). V was shortened by 8 bases and J by 0 bases, with 13 bases between the two germline ends. The CDR3 protein is CASVYHGSNTGELFF. For the CDR3, the DNA is TGTGCCAGCGTCTACCACGGATCGAACACCGGGGAGCTGTTTTTT. The full variable domain, with the rest looked up from reference TRBV7-9 and TRBJ2-2, is DTGVSQNPRHKITKRGQNVTFRCDPISEHNRLYWYRQTLGQGPEFLTYFQNEAQLEKSRLLSDRFSAERPKGSFSTLEIQRTEQGDSAMYLCASVYHGSNTGELFFGEGSRLTVL.